Listed below are T cell receptor beta chains from one sample, sequenced in a study of identical twins. TCRdb fed the 5' RACE reads into MiXCR, producing one record per CDR3 protein. The sample includes hundreds of thousands of distinct CDR3 sequences, more than 6.5% of them seen just once. These data were also reused for a study on yellow fever vaccine responses in identical twins.

The sequencing sample was made of memory (CD45RO+) T cells sorted from blood. These receptors all come from a young woman in good health. Each CDR3 is given without its conserved first and last residue.

TRBV2 | ASREQGEFTGELF
TRBV6-1 | ASSEGLRGSDTQY
TRBV5-8 | ASSLGDTYEQY
TRBV5-1 | ASSFGLAGVRSYNEQF
TRBV18 | ASSPRMEGSSYNEQF
TRBV19 | ATQSGRGTDTQY
TRBV27 | ASRPNGASGGDTQY
TRBV4-1 | ASSQTWGEQPQH
TRBV6-4 | ASSERGDSTDTQY
TRBV6-5 | ASSYSDRGNNEQF
TRBV6-5 | ASSSISGGSGTTQY
TRBV2 | ASLDWSQGEAF